A selection of T cell receptor beta chains follows, all from one sample in a study of T cells after yellow fever vaccination. TCRdb re-called the 5' RACE reads through MiXCR, storing one row per CDR3 protein. The table includes 500,000 to 650,000 distinct CDR3 sequences, about a sixth detected once. The specimen comprised PBMCs, sampled 5 to 6 days after the first yellow fever vaccination. The receptor source for this set is a young man who received the YFV17D yellow fever vaccine. Each CDR3 is given without its conserved first and last residue.

V gene	J gene	CDR3 protein
TRBV5-1	TRBJ2-7	ASSSTVSYEQY
TRBV19	TRBJ1-3	ASAPSGTASGNTIY
TRBV18	TRBJ2-5	ASSGDQAPGETQY
TRBV12-2	TRBJ2-5	ASRSRRGAETQY
TRBV6-1	TRBJ2-3	ASRAGTKWTQY
TRBV7-2	TRBJ1-2	ASSLRSLSYGYT
TRBV4-1	TRBJ2-1	ASSQAGTGYHNEQF
TRBV6-2/TRBV6-3	TRBJ1-5	ASSEASGYQPQH
TRBV12-3/TRBV12-4	TRBJ1-5	ARQGTGKKPQH
TRBV6-2/TRBV6-3	TRBJ2-5	ASSYPYRVRQETQY
TRBV28	TRBJ1-2	ASKVGASRGYT
TRBV18	TRBJ1-5	ASSKNDRTQFNQPQH
TRBV7-2	TRBJ2-3	ASSSGWGQGTGDTQY
TRBV5-1	TRBJ2-7	ASRGTDDEQY
TRBV7-6	TRBJ1-1	ASSAQEDRPGSEAF
TRBV5-1	TRBJ2-1	ASRKGGPSNEQF
TRBV4-3	TRBJ1-1	ASSQVDRGYTEAF
TRBV10-3	TRBJ2-2	AIRTGAGELF
TRBV12-5	TRBJ2-3	ASGSPLASGGSTDTQY
TRBV5-1	TRBJ1-1	ASSLWGREVSTEAF
TRBV6-5	TRBJ1-5	ASSQGLVGNQPQH
TRBV7-8	TRBJ2-1	AIRQGVENEQF
TRBV5-4	TRBJ2-5	ASGRTQETQY
TRBV15	TRBJ2-1	ATSRDASHEQF
TRBV28	TRBJ2-1	ASSFWGDNNEQF
TRBV12-3/TRBV12-4	TRBJ2-1	ASVGGASSYNEQF
TRBV29-1	TRBJ2-7	SVNRGSYEQY
TRBV5-3	TRBJ2-2	ARSLVAANTGELF
TRBV24-1	TRBJ2-1	ATSGNRDEQF
TRBV20-1	TRBJ2-4	SVEGTAPKNIQY
TRBV7-9	TRBJ2-2	ASSLLDSYPGELF
TRBV12-3/TRBV12-4	TRBJ1-1	ASSPQGWGTEAF
TRBV30	TRBJ2-7	AWSEGSFSEQY
TRBV3-1	TRBJ2-5	ASSQDSGGAYMKTQY
TRBV7-2	TRBJ2-2	ASSLAINTGELF
TRBV7-9	TRBJ2-3	ASSPATDTQY
TRBV20-1	TRBJ1-1	SARDPDRITEAF
TRBV21-1	TRBJ2-1	ASSERQYTQYNEQF
TRBV6-1	TRBJ1-5	ASSQNSDSNQPQH
TRBV9	TRBJ2-2	ASSGDHTGELF
TRBV9	TRBJ2-3	ASSVEAVTFTDTQY
TRBV20-1	TRBJ2-7	SARPTSGGLYEQY
TRBV6-1	TRBJ2-5	ASSENLPGGNQY
TRBV6-2/TRBV6-3	TRBJ2-2	AGRGDNTGELF
TRBV5-8	TRBJ2-4	ASSLATAFGNIQY
TRBV6-2/TRBV6-3	TRBJ2-3	ASSYGAGGSTDTQY
TRBV20-1	TRBJ2-1	SASETGTSDGNEQF
TRBV19	TRBJ1-1	ASSDRGLAGAF
TRBV7-3	TRBJ2-7	ASSSARGEQY
TRBV6-1	TRBJ2-6	ASRRGRNSGANVLT
TRBV3-1	TRBJ1-4	ASSQDTGANEKLF
TRBV7-2	TRBJ1-2	ASSLGAGWSYGYT
TRBV2	TRBJ2-1	ASSAGTSAYNEQF
TRBV12-3/TRBV12-4	TRBJ2-7	ASSFQGPRYEQY
TRBV11-3	TRBJ2-5	ASSPRRGTGVETQY
TRBV9	TRBJ2-2	ASSGGPLQTGELF
TRBV6-5	TRBJ2-7	ASSYSNGGYEQY
TRBV2	TRBJ1-5	ASTQEGEHQPQH
TRBV19	TRBJ2-3	ASSIGLAGTYTQY